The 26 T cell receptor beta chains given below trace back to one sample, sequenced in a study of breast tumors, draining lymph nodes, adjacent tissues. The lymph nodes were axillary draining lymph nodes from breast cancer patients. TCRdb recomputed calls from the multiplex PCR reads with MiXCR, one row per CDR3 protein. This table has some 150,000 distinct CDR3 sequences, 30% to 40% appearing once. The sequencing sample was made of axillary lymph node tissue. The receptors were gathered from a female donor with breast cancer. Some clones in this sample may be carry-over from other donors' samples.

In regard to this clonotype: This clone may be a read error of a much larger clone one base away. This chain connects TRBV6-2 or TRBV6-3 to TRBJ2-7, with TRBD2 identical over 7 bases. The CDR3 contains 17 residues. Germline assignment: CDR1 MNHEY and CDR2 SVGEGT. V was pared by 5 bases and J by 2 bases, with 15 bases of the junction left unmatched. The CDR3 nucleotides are TGTGCCAGCAGTGACCGGGGGGTAGTAGCGGCCACCTACGAGCAGTACTTC. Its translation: CASSDRGVVAATYEQYF.

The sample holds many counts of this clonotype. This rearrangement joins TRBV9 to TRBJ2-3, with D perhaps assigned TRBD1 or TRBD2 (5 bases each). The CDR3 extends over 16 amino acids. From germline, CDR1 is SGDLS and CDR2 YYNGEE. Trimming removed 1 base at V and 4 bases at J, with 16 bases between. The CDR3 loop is CASSVSWGSPPDTQYF. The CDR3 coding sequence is TGTGCCAGCAGCGTAAGTTGGGGGAGTCCCCCAGATACGCAGTATTTT.

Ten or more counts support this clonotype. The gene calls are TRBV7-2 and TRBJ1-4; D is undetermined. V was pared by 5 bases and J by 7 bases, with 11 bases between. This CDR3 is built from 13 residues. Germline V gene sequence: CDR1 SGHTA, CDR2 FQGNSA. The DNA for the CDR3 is TGTGCCAGCAGCCCCTCGGTTGTTGAAAAACTGTTTTTT. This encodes CASSPSVVEKLFF.

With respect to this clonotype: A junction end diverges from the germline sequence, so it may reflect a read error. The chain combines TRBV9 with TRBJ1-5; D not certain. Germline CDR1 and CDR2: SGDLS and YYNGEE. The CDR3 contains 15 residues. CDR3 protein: CASSASGVTNQPPHF. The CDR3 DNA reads TGTGCCAGCAGCGCGAGCGGGGTCACGAATCAGCCCCCGCATTTT. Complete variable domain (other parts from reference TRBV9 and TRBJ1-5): DSGVTQTPKHLITATGQRVTLRCSPRSGDLSVYWYQQSLDQGLQFLIQYYNGEERAKGNILERFSAQQFPDLHSELNLSSLELGDSALYFCASSASGVTNQPPHFGDGTRLSIL.

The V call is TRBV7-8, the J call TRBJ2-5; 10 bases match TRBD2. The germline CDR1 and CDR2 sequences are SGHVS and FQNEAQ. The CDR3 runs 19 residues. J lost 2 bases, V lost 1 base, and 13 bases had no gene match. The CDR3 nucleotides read TGTGCCAGCAGCTTAGGGAGGGGTATAGCGGGGGGCCGACAAGAGACCCAGTACTTC. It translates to CASSLGRGIAGGRQETQYF. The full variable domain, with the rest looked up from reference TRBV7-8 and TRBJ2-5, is GAGVSQSPRYKVAKRGQDVALRCDPISGHVSLFWYQQALGQGPEFLTYFQNEAQLDKSGLPSDRFFAERPEGSVSTLKIQRTQQEDSAVYLCASSLGRGIAGGRQETQYFGPGTRLLVL.

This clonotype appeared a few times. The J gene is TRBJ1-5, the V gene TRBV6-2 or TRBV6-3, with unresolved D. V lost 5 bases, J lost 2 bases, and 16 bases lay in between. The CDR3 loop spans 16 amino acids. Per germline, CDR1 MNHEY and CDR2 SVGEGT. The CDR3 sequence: CASSHPASTGNQPQHF. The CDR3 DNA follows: TGTGCCAGCAGTCACCCGGCATCAACCGGCAATCAGCCCCAGCATTTT.

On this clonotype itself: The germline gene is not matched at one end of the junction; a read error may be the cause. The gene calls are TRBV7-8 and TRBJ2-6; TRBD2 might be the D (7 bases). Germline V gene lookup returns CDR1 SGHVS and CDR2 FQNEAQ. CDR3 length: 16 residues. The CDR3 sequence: CASSLARGRGANVLTF. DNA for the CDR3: TGTGCCAGCAGCTTAGCGCGGGGGCGAGGGGCTAACGTCCTGACTTTC.

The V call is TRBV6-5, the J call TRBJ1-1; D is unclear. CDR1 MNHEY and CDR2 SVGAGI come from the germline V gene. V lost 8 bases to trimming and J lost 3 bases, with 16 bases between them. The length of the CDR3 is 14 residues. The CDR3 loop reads CASQLLHSDTEAFF. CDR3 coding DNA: TGTGCCAGCCAGCTACTTCACTCGGACACTGAAGCTTTCTTT.

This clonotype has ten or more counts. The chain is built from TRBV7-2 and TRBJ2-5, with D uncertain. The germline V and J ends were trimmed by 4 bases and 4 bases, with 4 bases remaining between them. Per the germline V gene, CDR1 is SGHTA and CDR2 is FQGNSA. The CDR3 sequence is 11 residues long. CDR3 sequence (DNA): TGTGCCAGCAGCTCAGTAGAGACCCAGTACTTC. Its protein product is CASSSVETQYF.

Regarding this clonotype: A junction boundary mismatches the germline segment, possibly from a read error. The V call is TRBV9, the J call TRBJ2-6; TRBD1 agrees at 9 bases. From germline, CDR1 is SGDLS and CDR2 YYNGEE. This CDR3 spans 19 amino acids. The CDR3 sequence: CSSSGTGTGFLSAANVLTF. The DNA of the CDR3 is TGTTCCAGCAGCGGAACCGGGACAGGGTTTCTGTCTGCGGCCAACGTCCTGACTTTC.

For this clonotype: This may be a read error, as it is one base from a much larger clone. Here the CDR3 DNA reads TGTGCCAGCTTTCGCGCGGGAGACGGGAAGACCCAGTACTTC. As protein: CASFRAGDGKTQYF. The rearrangement joins TRBV6-2 or TRBV6-3 to TRBJ2-5; 7 bases line up with TRBD2. This CDR3 is 14 amino acids long. CDR1 is MNHEY and CDR2 is SVGEGT in the germline V gene. J gave up 6 bases and V 8 bases, and 12 bases lay outside the gene matches.

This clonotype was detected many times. As DNA, the CDR3 is TGTGCCAGCAGTCCGTCCTCTTCTTACGAGCAGTACTTC. This sequence encodes CASSPSSSYEQYF. The rearrangement uses TRBV27 and TRBJ2-7; D call uncertain. Trimming removed 5 bases at V and 4 bases at J, with 12 bases between. The germline V gene has CDR1 MNHEY and CDR2 SMNVEV (reference sequence). This CDR3 region has 13 residues.

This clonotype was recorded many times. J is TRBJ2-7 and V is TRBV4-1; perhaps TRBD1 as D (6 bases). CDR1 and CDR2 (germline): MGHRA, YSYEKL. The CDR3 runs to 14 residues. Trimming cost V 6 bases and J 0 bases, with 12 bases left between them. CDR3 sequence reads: CASSEGVLSYEQYF. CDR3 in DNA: TGCGCCAGCAGTGAGGGGGTCCTCTCCTACGAGCAGTACTTC.

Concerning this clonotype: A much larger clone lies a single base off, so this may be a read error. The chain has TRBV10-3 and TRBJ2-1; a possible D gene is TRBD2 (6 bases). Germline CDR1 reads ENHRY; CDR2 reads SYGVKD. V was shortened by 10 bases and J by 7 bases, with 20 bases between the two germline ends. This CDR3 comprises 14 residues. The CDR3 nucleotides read TGTGCCACCGTGGGGACTGGTTTGAGGAATGAGCAGTTCTTC. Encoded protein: CATVGTGLRNEQFF.

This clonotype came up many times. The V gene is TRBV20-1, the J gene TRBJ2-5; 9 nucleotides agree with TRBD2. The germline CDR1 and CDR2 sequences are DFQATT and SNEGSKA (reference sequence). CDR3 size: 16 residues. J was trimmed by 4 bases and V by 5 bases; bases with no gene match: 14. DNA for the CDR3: TGCAGTGCTCCAGAGGGCGGGGGGGGGTCTGTAGAGACCCAGTACTTC. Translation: CSAPEGGGGSVETQYF.

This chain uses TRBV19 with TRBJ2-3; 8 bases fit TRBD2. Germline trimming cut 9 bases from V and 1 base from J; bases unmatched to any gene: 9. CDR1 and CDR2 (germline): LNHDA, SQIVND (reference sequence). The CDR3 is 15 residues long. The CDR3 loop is CARIGGEGGTDTQYF. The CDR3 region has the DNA TGTGCCAGAATCGGGGGGGAGGGAGGCACAGATACGCAGTATTTT.

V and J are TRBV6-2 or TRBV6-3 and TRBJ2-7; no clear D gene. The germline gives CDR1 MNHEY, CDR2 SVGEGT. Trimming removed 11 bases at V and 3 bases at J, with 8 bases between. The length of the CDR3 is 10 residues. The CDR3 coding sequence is TGTGCCGCTGGGCACTACGAGCAGTACTTC. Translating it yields CAAGHYEQYF.

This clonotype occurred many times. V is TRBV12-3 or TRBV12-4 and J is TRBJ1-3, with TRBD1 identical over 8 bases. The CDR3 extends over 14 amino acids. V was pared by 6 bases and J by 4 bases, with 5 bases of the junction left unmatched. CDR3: CASSLDRAGNTIYF. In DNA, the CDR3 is TGTGCCAGCAGCTTGGACAGGGCCGGAAACACCATATATTTT.

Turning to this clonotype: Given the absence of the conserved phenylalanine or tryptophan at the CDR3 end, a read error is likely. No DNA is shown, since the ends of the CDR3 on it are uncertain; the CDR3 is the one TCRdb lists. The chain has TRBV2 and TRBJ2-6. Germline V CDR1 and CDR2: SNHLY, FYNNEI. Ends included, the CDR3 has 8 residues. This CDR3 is CASSWRTS.

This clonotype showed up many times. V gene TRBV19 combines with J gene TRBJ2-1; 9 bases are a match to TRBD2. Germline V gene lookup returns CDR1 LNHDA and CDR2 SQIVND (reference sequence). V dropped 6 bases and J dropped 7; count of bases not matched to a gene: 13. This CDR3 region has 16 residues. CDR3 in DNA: TGTGCCAGTAGCCGCGGCGCGGGAGGGCCGGGGAATGAGCAGTTCTTC. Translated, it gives CASSRGAGGPGNEQFF.

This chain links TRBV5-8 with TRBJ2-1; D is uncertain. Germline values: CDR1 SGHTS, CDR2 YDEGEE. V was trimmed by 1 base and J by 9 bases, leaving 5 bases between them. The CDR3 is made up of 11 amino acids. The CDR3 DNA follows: TGTGCCAGCAGCTTGCTCGGTGAGCAGTTCTTC. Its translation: CASSLLGEQFF.

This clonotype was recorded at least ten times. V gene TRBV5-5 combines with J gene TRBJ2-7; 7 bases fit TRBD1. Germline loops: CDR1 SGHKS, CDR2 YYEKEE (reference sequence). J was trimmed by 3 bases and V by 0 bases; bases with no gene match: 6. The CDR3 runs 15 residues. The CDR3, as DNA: TGTGCCAGCAGCTTGGCGGGACAGAGAGACTACGAGCAGTACTTC. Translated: CASSLAGQRDYEQYF.

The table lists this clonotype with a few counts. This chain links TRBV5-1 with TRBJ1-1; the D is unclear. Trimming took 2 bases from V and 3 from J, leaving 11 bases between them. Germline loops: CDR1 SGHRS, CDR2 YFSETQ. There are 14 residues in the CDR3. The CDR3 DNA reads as TGCGCCAGCAGCTTTACCCCGTCGGACACTGAAGCTTTCTTT. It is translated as CASSFTPSDTEAFF.

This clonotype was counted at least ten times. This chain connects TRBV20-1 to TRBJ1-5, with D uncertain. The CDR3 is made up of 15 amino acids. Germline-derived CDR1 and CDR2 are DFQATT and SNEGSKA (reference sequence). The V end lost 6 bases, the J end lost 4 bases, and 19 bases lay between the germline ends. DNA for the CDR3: TGCAGTGCACCCCGGCCCGGACTAGGGAATCAGCCCCAGCATTTT. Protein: CSAPRPGLGNQPQHF.

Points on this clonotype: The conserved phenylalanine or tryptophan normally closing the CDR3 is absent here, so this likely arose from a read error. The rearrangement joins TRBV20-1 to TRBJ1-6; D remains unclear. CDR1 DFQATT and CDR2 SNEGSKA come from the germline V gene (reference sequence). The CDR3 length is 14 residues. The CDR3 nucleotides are TGCAGCGCTACAAAAGAATTCTATAATTCACCCCTCCACTCT. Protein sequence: CSATKEFYNSPLHS.

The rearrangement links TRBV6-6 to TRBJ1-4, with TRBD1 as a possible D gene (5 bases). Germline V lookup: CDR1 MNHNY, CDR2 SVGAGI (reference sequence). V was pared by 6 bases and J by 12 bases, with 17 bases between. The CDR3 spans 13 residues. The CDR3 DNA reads TGTGCCAGCAGGCTAAACGGGGCTGGGGAACTGTTTTTT. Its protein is CASRLNGAGELFF.